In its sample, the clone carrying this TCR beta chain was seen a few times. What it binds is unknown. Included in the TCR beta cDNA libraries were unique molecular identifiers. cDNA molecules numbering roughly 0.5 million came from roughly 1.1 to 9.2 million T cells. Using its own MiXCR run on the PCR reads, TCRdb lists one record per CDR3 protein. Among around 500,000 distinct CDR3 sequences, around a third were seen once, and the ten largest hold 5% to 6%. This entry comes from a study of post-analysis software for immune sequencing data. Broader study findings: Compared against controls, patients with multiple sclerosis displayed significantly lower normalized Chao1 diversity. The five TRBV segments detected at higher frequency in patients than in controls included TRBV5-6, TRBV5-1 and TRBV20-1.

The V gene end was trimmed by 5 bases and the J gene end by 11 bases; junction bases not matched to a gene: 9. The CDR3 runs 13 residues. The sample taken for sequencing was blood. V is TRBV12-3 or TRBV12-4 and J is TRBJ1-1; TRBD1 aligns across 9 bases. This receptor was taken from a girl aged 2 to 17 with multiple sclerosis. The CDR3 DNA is TGTGCCAGCAGTCACGGACAGGGGAATTGGGCTTTCTTT. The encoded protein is CASSHGQGNWAFF.